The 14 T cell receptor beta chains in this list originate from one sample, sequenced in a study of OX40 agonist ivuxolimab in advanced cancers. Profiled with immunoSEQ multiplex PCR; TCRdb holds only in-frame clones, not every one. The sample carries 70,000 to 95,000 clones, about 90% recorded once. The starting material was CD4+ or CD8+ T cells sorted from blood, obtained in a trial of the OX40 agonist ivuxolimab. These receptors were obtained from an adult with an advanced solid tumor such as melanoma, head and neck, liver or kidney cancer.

CDR3 bases: TGTGCCAGCAGGGATGGACAGACCTATGGCTACACCTTC. Translating gives CASRDGQTYGYTF. The chain combines TRBV6-5 with TRBJ1-2; D is possibly TRBD1 (6 bases). The CDR3 spans 13 residues. The V gene's germline CDR1 is MNHEY and CDR2 SVGAGI. Trimming took 6 bases from V and 4 from J, leaving 12 bases between them.

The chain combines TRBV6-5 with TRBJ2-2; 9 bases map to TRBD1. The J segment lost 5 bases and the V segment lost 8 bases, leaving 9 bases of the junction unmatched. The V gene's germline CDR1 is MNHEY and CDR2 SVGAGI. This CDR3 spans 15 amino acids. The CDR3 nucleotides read TGTGCCAGCCAACAGGGGGCAATGGGGACCGGGGAGCTGTTTTTT. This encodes CASQQGAMGTGELFF.

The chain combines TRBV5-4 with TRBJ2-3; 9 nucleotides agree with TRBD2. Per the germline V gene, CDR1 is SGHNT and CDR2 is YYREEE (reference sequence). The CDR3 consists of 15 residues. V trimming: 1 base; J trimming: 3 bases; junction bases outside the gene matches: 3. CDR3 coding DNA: TGTGCCAGCAGCTTGCGGCTAGCGGGGACAGATACGCAGTATTTT. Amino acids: CASSLRLAGTDTQYF.

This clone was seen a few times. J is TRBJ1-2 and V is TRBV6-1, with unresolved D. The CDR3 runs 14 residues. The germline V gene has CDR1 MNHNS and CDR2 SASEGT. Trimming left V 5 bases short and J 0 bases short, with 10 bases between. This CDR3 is CASSLRSANYGYTF. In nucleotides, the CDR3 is TGTGCCAGCAGTTTAAGGTCAGCTAACTATGGCTACACCTTC.

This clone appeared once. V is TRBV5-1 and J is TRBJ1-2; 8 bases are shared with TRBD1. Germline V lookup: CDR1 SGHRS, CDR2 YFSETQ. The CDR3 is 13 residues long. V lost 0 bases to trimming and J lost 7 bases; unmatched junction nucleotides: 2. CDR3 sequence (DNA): TGCGCCAGCAGCTTGGGACAGGGGTTTGGCTACACCTTC. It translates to CASSLGQGFGYTF.

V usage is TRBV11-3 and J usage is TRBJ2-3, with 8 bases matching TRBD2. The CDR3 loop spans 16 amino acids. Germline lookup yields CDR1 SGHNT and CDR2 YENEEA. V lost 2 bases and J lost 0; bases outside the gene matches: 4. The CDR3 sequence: CASSLFVAGSTDTQYF. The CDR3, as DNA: TGTGCCAGCAGCTTATTCGTAGCGGGAAGCACAGATACGCAGTATTTT.

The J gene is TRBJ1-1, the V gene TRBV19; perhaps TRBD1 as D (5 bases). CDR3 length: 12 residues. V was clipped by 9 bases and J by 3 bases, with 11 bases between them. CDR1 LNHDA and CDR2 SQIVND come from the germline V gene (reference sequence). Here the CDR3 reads CASRDGYTEAFF. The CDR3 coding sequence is TGTGCCAGCCGGGACGGATACACTGAAGCTTTCTTT.

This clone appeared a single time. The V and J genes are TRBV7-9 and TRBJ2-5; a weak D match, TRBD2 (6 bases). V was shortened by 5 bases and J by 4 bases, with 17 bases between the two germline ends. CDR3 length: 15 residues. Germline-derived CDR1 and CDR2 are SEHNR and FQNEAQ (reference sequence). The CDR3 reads CASSHPGGAGETQYF. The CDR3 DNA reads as TGTGCCAGCAGCCACCCGGGCGGGGCGGGAGAGACCCAGTACTTC. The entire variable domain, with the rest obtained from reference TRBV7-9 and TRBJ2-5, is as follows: DTGVSQNPRHKITKRGQNVTFRCDPISEHNRLYWYRQTLGQGPEFLTYFQNEAQLEKSRLLSDRFSAERPKGSFSTLEIQRTEQGDSAMYLCASSHPGGAGETQYFGPGTRLLVL.

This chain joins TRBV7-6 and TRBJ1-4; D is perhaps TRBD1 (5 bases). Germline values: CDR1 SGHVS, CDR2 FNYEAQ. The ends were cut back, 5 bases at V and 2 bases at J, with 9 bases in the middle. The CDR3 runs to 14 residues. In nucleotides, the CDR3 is TGTGCCAGCAGCCAGGGCGCCACTAATGAAAAACTGTTTTTT. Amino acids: CASSQGATNEKLFF.

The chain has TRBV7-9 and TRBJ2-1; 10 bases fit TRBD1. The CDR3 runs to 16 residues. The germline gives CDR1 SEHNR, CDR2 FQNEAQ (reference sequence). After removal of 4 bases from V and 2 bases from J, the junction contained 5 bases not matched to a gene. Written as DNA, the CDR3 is TGTGCCAGCAGCTCCTGGACAGGGGGGACCTACAATGAGCAGTTCTTC. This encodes CASSSWTGGTYNEQFF.

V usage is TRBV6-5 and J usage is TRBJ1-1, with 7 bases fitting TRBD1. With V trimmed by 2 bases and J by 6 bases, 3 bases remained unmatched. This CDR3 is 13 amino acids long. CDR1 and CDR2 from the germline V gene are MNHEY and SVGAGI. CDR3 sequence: CASSYPGQPEAFF. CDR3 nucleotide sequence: TGTGCCAGCAGTTACCCGGGACAGCCTGAAGCTTTCTTT.

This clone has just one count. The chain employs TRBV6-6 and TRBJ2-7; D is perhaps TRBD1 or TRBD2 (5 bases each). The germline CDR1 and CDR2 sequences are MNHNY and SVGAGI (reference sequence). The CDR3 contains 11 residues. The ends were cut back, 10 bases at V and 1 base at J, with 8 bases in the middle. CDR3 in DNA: TGTGCCACCGGGGCATCCTACGAGCAGTACTTC. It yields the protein CATGASYEQYF.

The CDR3 is CAWSPDRNQPQHF. The DNA for the CDR3 is TGTGCCTGGAGCCCCGACAGAAATCAGCCCCAGCATTTT. The chain is built from TRBV30 and TRBJ1-5, with D possibly TRBD1 on 5 matching bases. The CDR3 spans 13 residues. Germline values: CDR1 GTSNPN, CDR2 SVGIG (reference sequence). V lost 3 bases and J 4 bases, leaving 10 bases between the germline ends.

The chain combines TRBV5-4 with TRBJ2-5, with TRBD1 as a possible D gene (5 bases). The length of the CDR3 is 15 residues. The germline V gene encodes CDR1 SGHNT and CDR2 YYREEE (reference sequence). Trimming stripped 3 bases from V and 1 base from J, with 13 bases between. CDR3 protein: CASSSTQGFQETQYF. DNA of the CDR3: TGTGCCAGCAGCTCCACTCAGGGATTCCAAGAGACCCAGTACTTC. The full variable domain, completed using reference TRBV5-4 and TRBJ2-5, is ETGVTQSPTHLIKTRGQQVTLRCSSQSGHNTVSWYQQALGQGPQFIFQYYREEENGRGNFPPRFSGLQFPNYSSELNVNALELDDSALYLCASSSTQGFQETQYFGPGTRLLVL.